The next 20 T cell receptor beta chains were all read from a single sample in a study of blood T cells in healthy people across ages. Primed by a sample-barcoded 5' primer and a J-beta primer mix, a second PCR proceeded for about 6 to 11 cycles. TCRdb processed the 5' RACE reads anew with MiXCR; each CDR3 protein has one entry. The sample lists some 1.5 million distinct CDR3 sequences, 25% to 30% seen once, with roughly 8% in the top ten. Sequencing was carried out using blood. These receptors were taken from a woman younger than 45 in good health.

This clonotype was counted only a few times. The CDR3 sequence: CSARDSTGLNNEQFF. CDR3 nucleotides: TGCAGTGCTAGAGATTCCACGGGGCTTAACAATGAGCAGTTCTTC. The V and J genes are TRBV20-1 and TRBJ2-1; D possibly uses TRBD1 or TRBD2 (5 bases each). The germline CDR1 and CDR2 sequences are DFQATT and SNEGSKA (reference sequence). The V gene lost 0 bases and the J gene lost 5 bases, with 14 bases spanning the gap. The CDR3 covers 15 residues.

The CDR3 bases are TGCAGTGTAGTTGTATTAGACACAGATACGCAGTATTTT. Amino acid sequence: CSVVVLDTDTQYF. This rearrangement joins TRBV20-1 to TRBJ2-3; D uncertain. The germline CDR1 and CDR2 sequences are DFQATT and SNEGSKA (reference sequence). The CDR3 loop spans 13 amino acids. The V end lost 7 bases, the J end lost 2 bases, and 13 bases lay between the germline ends.

This clonotype turned up a few times. The rearrangement uses TRBV4-3 and TRBJ2-3, with 7 bases that match TRBD2. Germline-derived CDR1 and CDR2 are LGHNA and YSLEER. After removal of 0 bases from V and 4 bases from J, the junction contained 7 bases not matched to a gene. The CDR3 extends over 16 amino acids. DNA of the CDR3: TGCGCCAGCAGCCAAGATCGCGGGAGCTCCGCAGATACGCAGTATTTT. This codes for CASSQDRGSSADTQYF.

This clonotype has just a few counts. This chain uses TRBV5-1 with TRBJ2-3; D could derive from TRBD1 or TRBD2 (5 bases each). Germline V lookup: CDR1 SGHRS, CDR2 YFSETQ. This CDR3 is 16 amino acids long. Trimming cost V 3 bases and J 0 bases, with 14 bases left between them. CDR3 sequence reads: CASSSPFGASTDTQYF. The CDR3, as DNA: TGCGCCAGCAGCTCGCCCTTCGGGGCTAGCACAGATACGCAGTATTTT.

The chain is built from TRBV5-1 and TRBJ1-4; perhaps TRBD1 as D (5 bases). The CDR3 extends over 15 amino acids. Looked up from germline, CDR1 is SGHRS and CDR2 is YFSETQ. V shed 1 base and J shed 6 bases, with 13 bases lying between them. The DNA of the CDR3 is TGCGCCAGCAGCTTGTCGGGGGGTCGCTATGAAAAACTGTTTTTT. Translated, it gives CASSLSGGRYEKLFF.

This chain links TRBV2 with TRBJ2-1; D possibly matches TRBD1 or TRBD2 (5 bases each). CDR1 and CDR2 from the germline V gene are SNHLY and FYNNEI. Trimming took off 6 bases at V and 5 bases at J, with 14 bases between the two ends. The CDR3 runs 14 residues. The DNA of the CDR3 is TGTGCCAGCAGAAGCCGGGACCACCACAATGAGCAGTTCTTC. This sequence encodes CASRSRDHHNEQFF.

This clonotype was seen a few times. V and J are TRBV7-2 and TRBJ2-7; 9 bases align to TRBD2. The trim removed 1 base at V and 9 bases at J, leaving 4 bases unmatched. CDR1 SGHTA and CDR2 FQGNSA come from the germline V gene. The CDR3 consists of 13 residues. CDR3 coding DNA: TGTGCCAGCAGCTTAGATAGCGGGAGTTCGCAGTACTTC. Protein: CASSLDSGSSQYF.

This clonotype was seen ten or more times. This sequence joins TRBV27 and TRBJ2-7; D uncertain. The CDR3 has 15 residues. Per germline, CDR1 MNHEY and CDR2 SMNVEV (reference sequence). V shed 3 bases and J shed 3 bases, with 15 bases lying between them. The CDR3 region is CASSFAWFPGYEQYF. In nucleotides, the CDR3 is TGTGCCAGCAGTTTTGCTTGGTTCCCTGGCTACGAGCAGTACTTC.

In this sample, this clonotype turned up a few times. The V and J genes are TRBV5-1 and TRBJ2-7; D is unclear. This CDR3 has 15 residues. With 1 base removed from V and 0 bases from J, the gap between germline ends came to 11 bases. Germline V CDR1 and CDR2: SGHRS, YFSETQ. CDR3 residues: CASSLSALTSYEQYF. In nucleotides, the CDR3 is TGCGCCAGCAGCTTGAGCGCTCTGACCTCCTACGAGCAGTACTTC. Full variable domain (outside the CDR3, taken from reference TRBV5-1 and TRBJ2-7): KAGVTQTPRYLIKTRGQQVTLSCSPISGHRSVSWYQQTPGQGLQFLFEYFSETQRNKGNFPGRFSGRQFSNSRSEMNVSTLELGDSALYLCASSLSALTSYEQYFGPGTRLTVT.

The chain links TRBV5-1 to TRBJ2-5; maybe TRBD1 (6 bases). The CDR3 sequence is 14 residues long. Germline loops: CDR1 SGHRS, CDR2 YFSETQ. The ends were cut back, 4 bases at V and 11 bases at J, with 21 bases in the middle. This chain's CDR3 is CASSPPGDANEQYF. In nucleotides, the CDR3 is TGCGCCAGCAGCCCCCCAGGGGATGCCAATGAGCAGTACTTC.

A remark on this clonotype: This may stem from a read error, because a much larger clone lies one nucleotide away. The rearrangement uses TRBV4-1 and TRBJ1-6; the D gene is possibly TRBD1 (5 bases). In germline, CDR1 is MGHRA, CDR2 YSYEKL. The CDR3 contains 15 residues. CDR3 loop: CAGSRGEGGYSPLHF. CDR3 in DNA: TGCGCCGGCAGCCGGGGGGAAGGAGGGTATTCACCCCTCCACTTT.

V and J are TRBV29-1 and TRBJ2-1; TRBD2 matches at 9 bases. Looked up from germline, CDR1 is SQVTM and CDR2 is ANQGSEA. V lost 3 bases and J lost 6; bases outside the gene matches: 6. This CDR3 has 14 residues. The CDR3 here is CSVELAGRINEQFF. The DNA of the CDR3 is TGCAGCGTTGAGCTAGCGGGAAGGATCAATGAGCAGTTCTTC.

Only one count was recorded for this clonotype. The V gene is TRBV29-1, the J gene TRBJ1-2; weak D call: TRBD1 (6 bases). Trimming cost V 5 bases and J 6 bases, with 13 bases left between them. CDR3 size: 12 residues. Germline CDR1 is SQVTM and CDR2 is ANQGSEA. Written as DNA, the CDR3 is TGCAGCGTTTCTCCGGGGGACAATGGCTACACCTTC. This sequence encodes CSVSPGDNGYTF.

The chain couples TRBV5-5 to TRBJ2-1; 7 bases are shared with TRBD1. This CDR3 contains 17 residues. Germline CDR1 SGHKS, CDR2 YYEKEE (reference sequence). Trimming removed 0 bases from V and 0 bases from J; junction bases left unmatched: 6. CDR3 DNA sequence: TGTGCCAGCAGCTTGGAAGGACAGGTGAGCTCCTACAATGAGCAGTTCTTC. This sequence encodes CASSLEGQVSSYNEQFF.

V is TRBV20-1 and J is TRBJ2-7, with D hard to call. This CDR3 contains 14 residues. V was shortened by 0 bases and J by 5 bases, with 14 bases between the two germline ends. CDR1 and CDR2 from the germline V gene are DFQATT and SNEGSKA (reference sequence). CDR3: CSARDQGRSDEQYF. The CDR3 bases are TGCAGTGCTAGAGATCAAGGGCGGAGTGACGAGCAGTACTTC.

The chain joins TRBV6-1 to TRBJ1-1; 9 bases match TRBD1. J lost 2 bases, V lost 9 bases, and 7 bases had no gene match. The CDR3 length is 14 residues. Germline values: CDR1 MNHNS, CDR2 SASEGT. CDR3 amino acids: CASDRGGLNTEAFF. The CDR3 region has the DNA TGTGCCAGTGACAGGGGGGGACTCAACACTGAAGCTTTCTTT.

Comment on this clonotype: Given a much more abundant clone one base away, this may be a read error. The chain joins TRBV5-5 to TRBJ2-7; D not certain. Near its end, the DNA agrees better with TRBJ2-5, so the J call may be wrong. This CDR3 region has 16 residues. Germline CDR1 and CDR2: SGHKS and YYEKEE (reference sequence). CDR3 bases: TGTGCCAGCAGCCCTCGATCCCGCACTCATCAAGAGACCCAGTACTTC. Translation gives CASSPRSRTHQETQYF.

A few counts support this clonotype. The V gene is TRBV29-1, the J gene TRBJ2-6; D is unclear. The V end lost 6 bases, the J end lost 1 base, and 7 bases lay between the germline ends. The CDR3 runs 13 residues. In germline, CDR1 is SQVTM, CDR2 ANQGSEA. The CDR3 loop is CSVGPSGANVLTF. Here the CDR3 DNA reads TGCAGCGTCGGACCTTCTGGGGCCAACGTCCTGACTTTC.

This clonotype was seen more than once but under ten times. Given a far larger clone just one base away, this is likely a sequencing read error. V is TRBV27 and J is TRBJ2-5, with no clear D. The germline CDR1 and CDR2 sequences are MNHEY and SMNVEV (reference sequence). This CDR3 region has 13 residues. V was shortened by 2 bases and J by 3 bases, with 7 bases between the two germline ends. The CDR3 loop reads CASSLGWEETQYF. The CDR3 nucleotides read TGTGCCAGCAGTTTAGGGTGGGAAGAGACCCAGTACTTC.

V gene TRBV10-3 combines with J gene TRBJ1-5; D possibly corresponds to TRBD1 (6 bases). CDR1 is ENHRY and CDR2 is SYGVKD in the germline V gene. With 0 bases removed from V and 4 bases from J, the gap between germline ends came to 13 bases. CDR3 length: 16 residues. The chain's CDR3 is CAISESPDRGNQPQHF. The CDR3 region has the DNA TGTGCCATCAGTGAGTCCCCGGACAGAGGGAATCAGCCCCAGCATTTT.